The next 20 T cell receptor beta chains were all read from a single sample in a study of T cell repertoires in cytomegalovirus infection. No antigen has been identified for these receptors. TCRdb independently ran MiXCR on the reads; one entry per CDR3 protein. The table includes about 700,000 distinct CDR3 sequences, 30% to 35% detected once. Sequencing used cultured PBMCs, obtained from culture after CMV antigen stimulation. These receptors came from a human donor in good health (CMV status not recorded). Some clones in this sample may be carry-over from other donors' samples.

The CDR3 here is CASSSEVSGANVLTF. CDR3 nucleotide sequence: TGTGCCAGCAGCTCGGAGGTCTCTGGGGCCAACGTCCTGACTTTC. The rearrangement uses TRBV7-2 and TRBJ2-6, with TRBD2 as a possible D gene (5 bases). From germline, CDR1 is SGHTA and CDR2 FQGNSA. Trimming left V 4 bases short and J 0 bases short, with 7 bases between. The CDR3 totals 15 residues.

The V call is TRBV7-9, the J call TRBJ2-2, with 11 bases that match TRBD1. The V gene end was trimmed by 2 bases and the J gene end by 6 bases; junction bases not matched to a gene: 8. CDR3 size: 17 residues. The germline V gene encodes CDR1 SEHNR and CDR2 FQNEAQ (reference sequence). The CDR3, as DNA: TGTGCCAGCAGCTTATCAGTGGGACAGGGGGACGCCGGGGAGCTGTTTTTT. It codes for CASSLSVGQGDAGELFF.

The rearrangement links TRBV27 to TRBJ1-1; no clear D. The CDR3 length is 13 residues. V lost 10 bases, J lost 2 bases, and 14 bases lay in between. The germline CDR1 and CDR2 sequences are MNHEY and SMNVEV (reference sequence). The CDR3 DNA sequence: TGTGCCACCAATTCAGCGTTAAACACTGAAGCTTTCTTT. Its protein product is CATNSALNTEAFF.

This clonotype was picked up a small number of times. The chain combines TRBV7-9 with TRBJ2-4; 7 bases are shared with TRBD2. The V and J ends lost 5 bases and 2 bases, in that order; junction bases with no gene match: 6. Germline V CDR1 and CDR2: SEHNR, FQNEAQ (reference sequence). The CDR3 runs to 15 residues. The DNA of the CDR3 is TGTGCCAGCAGCGCCCTGGGACTAACCAAAAACATTCAGTACTTC. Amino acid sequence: CASSALGLTKNIQYF.

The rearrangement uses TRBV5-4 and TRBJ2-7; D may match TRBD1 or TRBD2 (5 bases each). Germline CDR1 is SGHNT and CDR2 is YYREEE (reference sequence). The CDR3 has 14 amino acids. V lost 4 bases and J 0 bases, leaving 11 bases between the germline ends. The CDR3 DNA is TGTGCCAGCAGCCCGGGGCGGAACTCCTACGAGCAGTACTTC. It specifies CASSPGRNSYEQYF.

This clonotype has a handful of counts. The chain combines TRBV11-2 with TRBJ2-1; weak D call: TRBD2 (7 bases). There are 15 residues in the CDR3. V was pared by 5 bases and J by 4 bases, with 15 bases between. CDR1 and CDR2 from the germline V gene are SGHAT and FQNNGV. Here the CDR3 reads CASSALRGGYNEQFF. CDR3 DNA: TGTGCCAGCAGCGCCCTAAGGGGGGGATACAATGAGCAGTTCTTC.

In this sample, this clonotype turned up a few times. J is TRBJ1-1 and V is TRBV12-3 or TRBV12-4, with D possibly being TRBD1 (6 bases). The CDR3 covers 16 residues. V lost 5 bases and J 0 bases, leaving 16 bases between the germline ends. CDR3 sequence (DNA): TGTGCCAGCAGTCCGAAACGGGACACCCTGAACACTGAAGCTTTCTTT. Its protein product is CASSPKRDTLNTEAFF.

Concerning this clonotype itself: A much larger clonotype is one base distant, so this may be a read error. For the CDR3, the DNA is TGTGCCAGCAGCCACGAGGCGGGTTACGGTCAGCCCCAGCATTTT. Its translation: CASSHEAGYGQPQHF. This chain joins TRBV7-8 and TRBJ1-5, with D unresolved. V lost 5 bases and J lost 6, with 17 bases in between. Germline V CDR1 and CDR2: SGHVS, FQNEAQ. This CDR3 has 15 residues.

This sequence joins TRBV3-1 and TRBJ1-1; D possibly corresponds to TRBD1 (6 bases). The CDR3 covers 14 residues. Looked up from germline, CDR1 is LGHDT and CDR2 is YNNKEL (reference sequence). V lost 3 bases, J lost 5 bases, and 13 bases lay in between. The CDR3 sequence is CASSHSRGKTEAFF. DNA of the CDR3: TGTGCCAGCAGCCATTCCAGGGGAAAAACTGAAGCTTTCTTT.

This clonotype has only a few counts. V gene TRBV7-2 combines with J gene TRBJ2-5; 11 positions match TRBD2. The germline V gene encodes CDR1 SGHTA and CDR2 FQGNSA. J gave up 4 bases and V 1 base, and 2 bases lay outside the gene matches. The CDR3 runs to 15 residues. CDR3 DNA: TGTGCCAGCAGCTTAGTAGCGGGGGGGCTAGAGACCCAGTACTTC. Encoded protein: CASSLVAGGLETQYF.

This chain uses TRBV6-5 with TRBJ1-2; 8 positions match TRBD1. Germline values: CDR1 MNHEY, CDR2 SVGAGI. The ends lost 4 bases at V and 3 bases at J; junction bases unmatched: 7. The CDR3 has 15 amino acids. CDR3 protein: CASSSWTGIYYGYTF. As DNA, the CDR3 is TGTGCCAGCAGTTCTTGGACAGGGATTTACTATGGCTACACCTTC.

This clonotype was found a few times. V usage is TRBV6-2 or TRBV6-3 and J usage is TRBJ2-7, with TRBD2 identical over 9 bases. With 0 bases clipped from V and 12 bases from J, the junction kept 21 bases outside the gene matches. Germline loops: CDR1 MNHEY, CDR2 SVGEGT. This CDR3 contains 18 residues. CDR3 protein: CASSYSRDLFRLAGSWYF. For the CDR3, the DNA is TGTGCCAGCAGTTACTCACGGGATCTTTTCCGTCTAGCGGGAAGTTGGTACTTC.

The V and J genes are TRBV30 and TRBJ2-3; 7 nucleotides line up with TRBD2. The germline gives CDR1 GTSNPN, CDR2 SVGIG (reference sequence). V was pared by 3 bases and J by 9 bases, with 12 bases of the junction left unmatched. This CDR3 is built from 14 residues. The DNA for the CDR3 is TGTGCCTGGAGGGCCGGTGGCGGGAGCGAGACGCAGTATTTT. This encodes CAWRAGGGSETQYF.

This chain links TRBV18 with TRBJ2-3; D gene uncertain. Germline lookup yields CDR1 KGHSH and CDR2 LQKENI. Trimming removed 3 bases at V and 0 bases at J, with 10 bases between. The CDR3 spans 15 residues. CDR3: CASSPTPTSTDTQYF. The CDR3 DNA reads TGTGCCAGCTCACCGACACCGACGAGCACAGATACGCAGTATTTT.

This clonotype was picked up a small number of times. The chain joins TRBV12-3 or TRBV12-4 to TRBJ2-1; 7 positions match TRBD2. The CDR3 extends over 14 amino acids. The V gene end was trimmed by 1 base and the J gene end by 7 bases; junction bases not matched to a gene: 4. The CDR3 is CASSLGGGGNEQFF. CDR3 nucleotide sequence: TGTGCCAGCAGTTTAGGCGGGGGAGGGAATGAGCAGTTCTTC.

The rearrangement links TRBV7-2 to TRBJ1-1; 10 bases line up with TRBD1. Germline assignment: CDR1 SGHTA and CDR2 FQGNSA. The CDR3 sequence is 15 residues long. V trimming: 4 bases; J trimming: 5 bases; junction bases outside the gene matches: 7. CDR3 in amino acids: CASSWGQGRWTEAFF. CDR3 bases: TGTGCCAGCAGCTGGGGACAGGGGCGGTGGACTGAAGCTTTCTTT.

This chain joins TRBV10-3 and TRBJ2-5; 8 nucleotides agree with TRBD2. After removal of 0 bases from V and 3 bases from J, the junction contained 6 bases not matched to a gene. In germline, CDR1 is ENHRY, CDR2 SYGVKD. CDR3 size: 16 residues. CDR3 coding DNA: TGTGCCATCAGTGAGTCTCCAGCGGGGGAGGAAGAGACCCAGTACTTC. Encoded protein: CAISESPAGEEETQYF.

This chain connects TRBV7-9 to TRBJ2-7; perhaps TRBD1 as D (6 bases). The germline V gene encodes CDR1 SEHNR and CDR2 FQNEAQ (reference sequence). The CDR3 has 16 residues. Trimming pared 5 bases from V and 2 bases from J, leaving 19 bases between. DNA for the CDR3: TGTGCCAGCAGCCCCGAGGGTACAGGGAGTACCTACGAGCAGTACTTC. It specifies CASSPEGTGSTYEQYF.

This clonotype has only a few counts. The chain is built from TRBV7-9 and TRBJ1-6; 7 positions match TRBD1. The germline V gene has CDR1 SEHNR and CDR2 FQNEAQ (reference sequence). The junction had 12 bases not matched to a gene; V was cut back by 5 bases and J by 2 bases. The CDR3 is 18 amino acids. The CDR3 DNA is TGTGCCAGCAGCCGAGGGGGCGGGGGAGACGCCTATAATTCACCCCTCCACTTT. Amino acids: CASSRGGGGDAYNSPLHF.

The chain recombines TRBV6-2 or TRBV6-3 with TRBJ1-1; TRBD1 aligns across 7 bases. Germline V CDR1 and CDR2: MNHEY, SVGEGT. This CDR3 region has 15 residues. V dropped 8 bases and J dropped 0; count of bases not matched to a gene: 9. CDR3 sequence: CASVNRGGMNTEAFF. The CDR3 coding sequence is TGTGCCAGCGTAAACAGGGGCGGGATGAACACTGAAGCTTTCTTT.